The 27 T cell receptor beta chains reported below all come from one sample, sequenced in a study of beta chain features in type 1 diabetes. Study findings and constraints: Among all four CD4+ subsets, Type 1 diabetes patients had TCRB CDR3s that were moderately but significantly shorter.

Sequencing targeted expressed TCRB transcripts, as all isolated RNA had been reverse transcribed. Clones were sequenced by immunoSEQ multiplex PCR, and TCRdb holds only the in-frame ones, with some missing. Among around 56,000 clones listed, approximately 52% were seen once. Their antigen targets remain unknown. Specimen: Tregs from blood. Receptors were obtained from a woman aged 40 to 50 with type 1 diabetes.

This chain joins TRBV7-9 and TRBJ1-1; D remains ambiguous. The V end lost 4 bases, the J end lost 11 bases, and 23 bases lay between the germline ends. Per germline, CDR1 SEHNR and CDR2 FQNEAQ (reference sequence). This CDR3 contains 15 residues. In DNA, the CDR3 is TGTGCCAGCAGCTCTGGAGGAACGGGAACGCTCGGGGCTTTCTTT. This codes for CASSSGGTGTLGAFF.

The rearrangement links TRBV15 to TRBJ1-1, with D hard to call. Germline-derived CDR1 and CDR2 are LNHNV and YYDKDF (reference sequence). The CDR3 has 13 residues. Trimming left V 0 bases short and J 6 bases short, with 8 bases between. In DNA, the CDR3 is TGTGCCACCAGCAGAGATGAGGGCTCTGAAGCTTTCTTT. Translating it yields CATSRDEGSEAFF.

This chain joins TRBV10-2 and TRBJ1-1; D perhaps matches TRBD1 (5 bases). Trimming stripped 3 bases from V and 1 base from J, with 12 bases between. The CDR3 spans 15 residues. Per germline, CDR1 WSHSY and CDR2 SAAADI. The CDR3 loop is CASSDGNRGNTEAFF. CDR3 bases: TGCGCCAGCAGTGATGGCAATAGGGGGAACACTGAAGCTTTCTTT.

CDR3: CASSWGGEKLFF. The CDR3 DNA reads TGTGCCAGCAGTTGGGGAGGGGAAAAACTGTTTTTT. The chain recombines TRBV6-6 with TRBJ1-4; no reliable D call. The CDR3 covers 12 residues. The ends were cut back, 4 bases at V and 8 bases at J, with 8 bases in the middle. Germline V gives CDR1 MNHNY, CDR2 SVGAGI (reference sequence).

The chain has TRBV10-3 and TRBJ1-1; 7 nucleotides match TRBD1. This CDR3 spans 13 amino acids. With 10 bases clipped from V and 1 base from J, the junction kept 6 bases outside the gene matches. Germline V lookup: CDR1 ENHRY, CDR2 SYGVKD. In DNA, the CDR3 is TGTGCCACGGCGGGACAGACGAACACTGAAGCTTTCTTT. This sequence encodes CATAGQTNTEAFF.

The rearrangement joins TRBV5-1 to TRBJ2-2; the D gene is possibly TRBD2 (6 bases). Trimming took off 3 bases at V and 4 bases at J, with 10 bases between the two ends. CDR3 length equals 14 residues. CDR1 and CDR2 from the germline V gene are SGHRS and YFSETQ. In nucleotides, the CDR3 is TGCGCCAGCAGCTCGTCTAGCGTCACCGGGGAGCTGTTTTTT. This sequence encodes CASSSSSVTGELFF.

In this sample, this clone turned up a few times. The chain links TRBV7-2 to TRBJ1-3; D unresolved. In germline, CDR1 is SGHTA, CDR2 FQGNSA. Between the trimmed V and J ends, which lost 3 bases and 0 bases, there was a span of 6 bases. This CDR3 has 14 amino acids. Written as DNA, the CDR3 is TGTGCCAGCAGCTTCTTACACTCTGGAAACACCATATATTTT. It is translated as CASSFLHSGNTIYF.

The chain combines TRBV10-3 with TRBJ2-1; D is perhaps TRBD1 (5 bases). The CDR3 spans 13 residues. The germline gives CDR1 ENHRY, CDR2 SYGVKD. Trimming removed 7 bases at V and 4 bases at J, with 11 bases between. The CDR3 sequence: CAITPDSYNEQFF. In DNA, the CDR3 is TGTGCCATCACCCCCGACAGTTACAATGAGCAGTTCTTC.

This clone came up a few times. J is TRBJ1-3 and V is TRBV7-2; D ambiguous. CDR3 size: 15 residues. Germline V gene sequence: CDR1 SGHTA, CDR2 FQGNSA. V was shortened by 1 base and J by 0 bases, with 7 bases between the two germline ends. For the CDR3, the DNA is TGTGCCAGCAGCTTAGGGCAGGCCTCTGGAAACACCATATATTTT. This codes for CASSLGQASGNTIYF.

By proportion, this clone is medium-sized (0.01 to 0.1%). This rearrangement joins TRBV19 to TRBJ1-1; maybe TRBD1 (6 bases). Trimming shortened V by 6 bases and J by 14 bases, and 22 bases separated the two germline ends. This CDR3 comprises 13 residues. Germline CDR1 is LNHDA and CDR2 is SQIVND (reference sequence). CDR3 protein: CASRTWTVGHSFF. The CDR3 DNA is TGTGCCAGTAGGACCTGGACAGTGGGGCACTCCTTCTTT. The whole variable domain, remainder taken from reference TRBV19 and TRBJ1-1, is DGGITQSPKYLFRKEGQNVTLSCEQNLNHDAMYWYRQDPGQGLRLIYYSQIVNDFQKGDIAEGYSVSREKKESFPLTVTSAQKNPTAFYLCASRTWTVGHSFFGQGTRLTVV.

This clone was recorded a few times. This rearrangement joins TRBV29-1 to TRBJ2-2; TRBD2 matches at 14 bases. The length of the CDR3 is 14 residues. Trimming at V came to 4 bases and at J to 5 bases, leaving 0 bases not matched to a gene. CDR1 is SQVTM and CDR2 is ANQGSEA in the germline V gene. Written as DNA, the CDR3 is TGCAGCGTTGGGACTAGCGGGGGGACCGGGGAGCTGTTTTTT. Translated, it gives CSVGTSGGTGELFF.

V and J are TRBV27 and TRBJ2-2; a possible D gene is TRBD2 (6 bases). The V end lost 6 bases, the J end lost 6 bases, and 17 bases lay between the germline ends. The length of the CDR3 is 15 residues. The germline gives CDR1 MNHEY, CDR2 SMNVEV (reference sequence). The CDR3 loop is CASRRDLPVAGELFF. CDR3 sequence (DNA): TGTGCCAGCAGGCGGGACTTACCAGTCGCCGGGGAGCTGTTTTTT.

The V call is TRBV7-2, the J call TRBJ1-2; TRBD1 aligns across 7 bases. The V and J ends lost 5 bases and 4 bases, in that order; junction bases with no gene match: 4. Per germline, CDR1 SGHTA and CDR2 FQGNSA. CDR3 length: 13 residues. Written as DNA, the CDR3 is TGTGCCAGCAGCCAGACAGGGACCTATGGCTACACCTTC. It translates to CASSQTGTYGYTF. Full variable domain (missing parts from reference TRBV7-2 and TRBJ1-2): GAGVSQSPSNKVTEKGKDVELRCDPISGHTALYWYRQSLGQGLEFLIYFQGNSAPDKSGLPSDRFSAERTGGSVSTLTIQRTQQEDSAVYLCASSQTGTYGYTFGSGTRLTVV.

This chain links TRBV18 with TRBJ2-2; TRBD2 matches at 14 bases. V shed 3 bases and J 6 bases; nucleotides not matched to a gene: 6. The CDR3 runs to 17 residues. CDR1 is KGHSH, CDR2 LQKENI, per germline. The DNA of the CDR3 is TGTGCCAGCTCACCGGGACTAGCGGGAGATACTTCCGGGGAGCTGTTTTTT. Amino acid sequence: CASSPGLAGDTSGELFF.

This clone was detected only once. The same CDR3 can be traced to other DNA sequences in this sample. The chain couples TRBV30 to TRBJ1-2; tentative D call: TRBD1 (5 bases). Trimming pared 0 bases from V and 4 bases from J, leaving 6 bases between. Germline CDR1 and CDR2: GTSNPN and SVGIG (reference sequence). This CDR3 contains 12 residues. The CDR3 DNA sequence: TGTGCCTGGAGTGTGGGGGGCTATGGCTACACCTTC. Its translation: CAWSVGGYGYTF.

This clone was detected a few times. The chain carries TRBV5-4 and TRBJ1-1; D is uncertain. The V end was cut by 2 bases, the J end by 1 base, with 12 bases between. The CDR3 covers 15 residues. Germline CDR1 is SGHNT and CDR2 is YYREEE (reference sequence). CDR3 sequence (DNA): TGTGCCAGCAGCTTTGCGTTCTCGTCGAACACTGAAGCTTTCTTT. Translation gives CASSFAFSSNTEAFF.

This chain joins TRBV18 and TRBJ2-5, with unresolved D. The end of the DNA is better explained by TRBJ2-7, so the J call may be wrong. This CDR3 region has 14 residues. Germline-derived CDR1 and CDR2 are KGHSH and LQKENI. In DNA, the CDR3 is TGTGCCAGCTCACCAATCGGTCAGGCCTACGAGCAGTACTTC. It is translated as CASSPIGQAYEQYF.

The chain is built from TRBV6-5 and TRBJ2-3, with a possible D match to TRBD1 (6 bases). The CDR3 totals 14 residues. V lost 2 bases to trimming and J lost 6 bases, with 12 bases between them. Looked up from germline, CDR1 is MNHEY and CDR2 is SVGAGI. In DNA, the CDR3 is TGTGCCAGCAGTTACGGGACACCCGGGGATACGCAGTATTTT. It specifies CASSYGTPGDTQYF.

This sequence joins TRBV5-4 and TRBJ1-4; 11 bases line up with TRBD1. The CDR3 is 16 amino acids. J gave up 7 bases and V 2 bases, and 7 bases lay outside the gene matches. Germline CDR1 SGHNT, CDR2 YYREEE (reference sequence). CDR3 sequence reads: CASSFTAGTGGEKLFF. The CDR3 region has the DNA TGTGCCAGCAGCTTTACGGCCGGGACAGGGGGTGAAAAACTGTTTTTT.

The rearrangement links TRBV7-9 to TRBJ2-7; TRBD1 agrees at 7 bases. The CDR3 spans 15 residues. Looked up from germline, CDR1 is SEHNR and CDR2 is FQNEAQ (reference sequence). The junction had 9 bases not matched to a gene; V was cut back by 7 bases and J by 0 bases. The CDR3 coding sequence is TGTGCCAGCACCGAACCCGGGACAGTCTCCTACGAGCAGTACTTC. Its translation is CASTEPGTVSYEQYF.

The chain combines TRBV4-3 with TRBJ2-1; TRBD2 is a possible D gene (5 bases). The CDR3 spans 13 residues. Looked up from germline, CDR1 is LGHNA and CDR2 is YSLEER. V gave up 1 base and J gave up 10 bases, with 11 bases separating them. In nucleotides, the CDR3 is TGCGCCAGCAGCCAAGTAAATCGGGAAGAGCAGTTCTTC. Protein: CASSQVNREEQFF.

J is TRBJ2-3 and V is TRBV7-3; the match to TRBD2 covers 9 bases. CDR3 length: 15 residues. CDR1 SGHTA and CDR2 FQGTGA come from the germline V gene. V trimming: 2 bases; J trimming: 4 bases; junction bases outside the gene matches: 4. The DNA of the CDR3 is TGTGCCAGCAGCTTAGGCGGGAGGGCCTCAGATACGCAGTATTTT. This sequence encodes CASSLGGRASDTQYF. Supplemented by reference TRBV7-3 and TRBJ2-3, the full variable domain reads GAGVSQTPSNKVTEKGKYVELRCDPISGHTALYWYRQSLGQGPEFLIYFQGTGAADDSGLPNDRFFAVRPEGSVSTLKIQRTERGDSAVYLCASSLGGRASDTQYFGPGTRLTVL.

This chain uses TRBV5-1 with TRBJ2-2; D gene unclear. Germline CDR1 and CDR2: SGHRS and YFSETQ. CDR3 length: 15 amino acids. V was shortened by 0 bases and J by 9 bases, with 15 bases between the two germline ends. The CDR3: CASSLDQPRVRELFF. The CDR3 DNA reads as TGCGCCAGCAGCTTGGACCAGCCTAGAGTCCGGGAGCTGTTTTTT.

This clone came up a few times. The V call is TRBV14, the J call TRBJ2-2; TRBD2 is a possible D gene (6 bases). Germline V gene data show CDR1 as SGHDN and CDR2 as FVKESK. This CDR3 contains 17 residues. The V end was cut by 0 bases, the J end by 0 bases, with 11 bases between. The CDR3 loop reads CASSQERGTSNTGELFF. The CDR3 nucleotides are TGTGCCAGCAGCCAAGAACGGGGGACCTCGAACACCGGGGAGCTGTTTTTT.

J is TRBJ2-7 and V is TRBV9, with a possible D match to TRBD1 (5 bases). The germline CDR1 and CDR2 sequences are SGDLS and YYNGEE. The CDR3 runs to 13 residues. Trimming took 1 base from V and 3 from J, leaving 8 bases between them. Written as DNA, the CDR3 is TGTGCCAGCAGCGTACGCACAGGCTACGAGCAGTACTTC. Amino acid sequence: CASSVRTGYEQYF.

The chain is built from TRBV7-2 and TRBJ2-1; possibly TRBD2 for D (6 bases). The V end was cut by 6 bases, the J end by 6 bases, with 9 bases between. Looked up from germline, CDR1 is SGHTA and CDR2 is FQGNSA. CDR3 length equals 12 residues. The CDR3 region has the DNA TGTGCCAGCAGGTTGACTAGCAATGAGCAGTTCTTC. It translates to CASRLTSNEQFF.

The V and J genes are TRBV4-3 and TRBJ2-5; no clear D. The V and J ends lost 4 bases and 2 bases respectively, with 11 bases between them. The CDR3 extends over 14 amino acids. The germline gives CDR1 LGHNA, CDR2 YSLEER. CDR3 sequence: CASSPSMGQETQYF. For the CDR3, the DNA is TGCGCCAGCAGCCCTAGTATGGGTCAAGAGACCCAGTACTTC.